This T cell receptor (beta chain) was captured in a study of metastatic and nonmetastatic thyroid tumors. In its sample, this clone is large. The target antigen is unknown. Study results and caveats: According to reports, the diversity of TCR beta was significantly higher in malignant thyroid tumors than in benign nodules, and this held in both blood and tumor samples.

TCRdb re-analyzed the PCR reads through MiXCR. The sample holds about 16,000 clones, less than 30% seen once. V shed 2 bases and J 5 bases; nucleotides not matched to a gene: 6. This CDR3 contains 15 residues. Germline loops: CDR1 SGHTA, CDR2 FQGNSA. Every patient underwent thyroid surgery untreated. The receptor's source is a female donor with papillary thyroid cancer or a benign thyroid nodule (not recorded which). Some clones in this sample may be carry-over from other donors' samples. The J gene is TRBJ1-1, the V gene TRBV7-2; TRBD1 aligns across 9 bases. The source material was adjacent normal tissue. CDR3 in DNA: TGTGCCAGCAGCTTACTACAGGGGGCGAAGACTGAAGCTTTCTTT. Encoded protein: CASSLLQGAKTEAFF. The whole variable domain, filled in from reference TRBV7-2 and TRBJ1-1, reads GAGVSQSPSNKVTEKGKDVELRCDPISGHTALYWYRQSLGQGLEFLIYFQGNSAPDKSGLPSDRFSAERTGGSVSTLTIQRTQQEDSAVYLCASSLLQGAKTEAFFGQGTRLTVV.